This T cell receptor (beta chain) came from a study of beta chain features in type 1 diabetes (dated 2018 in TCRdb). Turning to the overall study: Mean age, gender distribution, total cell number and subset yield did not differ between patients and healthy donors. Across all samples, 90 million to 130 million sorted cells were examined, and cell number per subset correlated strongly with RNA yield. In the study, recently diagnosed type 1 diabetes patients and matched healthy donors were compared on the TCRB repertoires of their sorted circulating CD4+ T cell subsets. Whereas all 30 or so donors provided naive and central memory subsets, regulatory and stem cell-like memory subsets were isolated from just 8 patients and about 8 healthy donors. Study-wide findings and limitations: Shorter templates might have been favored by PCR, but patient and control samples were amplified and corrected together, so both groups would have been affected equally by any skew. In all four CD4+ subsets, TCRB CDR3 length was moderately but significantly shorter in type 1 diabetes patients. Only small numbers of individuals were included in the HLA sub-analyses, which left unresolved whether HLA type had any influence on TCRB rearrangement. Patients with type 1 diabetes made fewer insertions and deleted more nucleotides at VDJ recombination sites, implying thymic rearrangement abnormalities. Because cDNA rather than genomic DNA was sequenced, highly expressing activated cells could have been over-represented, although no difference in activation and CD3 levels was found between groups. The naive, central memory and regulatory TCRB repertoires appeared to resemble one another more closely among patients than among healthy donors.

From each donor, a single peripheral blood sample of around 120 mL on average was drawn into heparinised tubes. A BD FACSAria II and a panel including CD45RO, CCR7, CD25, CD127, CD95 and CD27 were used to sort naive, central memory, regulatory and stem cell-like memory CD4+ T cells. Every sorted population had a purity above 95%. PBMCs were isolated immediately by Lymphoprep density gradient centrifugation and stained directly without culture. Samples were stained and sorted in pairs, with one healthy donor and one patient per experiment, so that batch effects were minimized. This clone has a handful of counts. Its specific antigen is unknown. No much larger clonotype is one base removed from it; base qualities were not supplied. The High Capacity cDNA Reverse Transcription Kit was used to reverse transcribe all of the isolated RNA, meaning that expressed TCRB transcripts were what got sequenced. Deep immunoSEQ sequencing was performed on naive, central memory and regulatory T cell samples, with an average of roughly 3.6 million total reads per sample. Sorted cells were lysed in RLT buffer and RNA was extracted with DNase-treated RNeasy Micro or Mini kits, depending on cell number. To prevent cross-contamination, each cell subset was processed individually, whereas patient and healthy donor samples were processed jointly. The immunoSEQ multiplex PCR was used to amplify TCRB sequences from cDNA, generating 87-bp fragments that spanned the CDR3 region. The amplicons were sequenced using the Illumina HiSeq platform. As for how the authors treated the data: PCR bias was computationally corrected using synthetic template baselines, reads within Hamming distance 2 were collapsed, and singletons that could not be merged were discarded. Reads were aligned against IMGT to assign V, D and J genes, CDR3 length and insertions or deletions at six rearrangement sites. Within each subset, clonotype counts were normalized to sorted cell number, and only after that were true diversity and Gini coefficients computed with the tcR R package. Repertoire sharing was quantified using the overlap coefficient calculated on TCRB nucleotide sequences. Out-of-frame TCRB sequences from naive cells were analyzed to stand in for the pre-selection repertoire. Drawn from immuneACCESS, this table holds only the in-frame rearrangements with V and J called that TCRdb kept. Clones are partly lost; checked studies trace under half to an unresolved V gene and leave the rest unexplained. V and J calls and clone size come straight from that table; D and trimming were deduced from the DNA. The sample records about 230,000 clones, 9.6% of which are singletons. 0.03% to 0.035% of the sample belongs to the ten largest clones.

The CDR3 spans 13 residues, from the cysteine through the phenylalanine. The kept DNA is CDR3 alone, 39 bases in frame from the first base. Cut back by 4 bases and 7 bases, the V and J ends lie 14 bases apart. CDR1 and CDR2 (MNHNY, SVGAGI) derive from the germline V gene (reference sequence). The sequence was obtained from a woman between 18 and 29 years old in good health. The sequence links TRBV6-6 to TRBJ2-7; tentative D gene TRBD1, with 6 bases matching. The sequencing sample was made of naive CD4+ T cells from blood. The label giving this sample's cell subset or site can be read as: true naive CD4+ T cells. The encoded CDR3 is CASSSYRAGEQYF. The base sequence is TGTGCCAGCAGTTCCTACAGGGCTGGTGAGCAGTACTTC.